The 2 T cell receptor beta chains below all came from one sample that was sequenced in a study of vaccination effects on CD4 cells after COVID-19. TCRdb's table, derived via immunoSEQ multiplex PCR, lists solely in-frame clones and lacks some. The table lists around 40,000 clones, 55% to 80% of them singletons. These receptors' targets are unknown. Having been cultured for less than 12 days, the cells underwent CD4+ T cell isolation. This material consisted of CD4+ T cells from PBMCs cultured without peptide, taken before COVID-19 vaccination. These receptors were taken from a human donor who received a COVID-19 vaccine.

This clone was seen more than once but under ten times. The chain combines TRBV7-9 with TRBJ1-3; D might be TRBD1 (5 bases). Trimming cost V 3 bases and J 0 bases, with 9 bases left between them. Looked up from germline, CDR1 is SEHNR and CDR2 is FQNEAQ (reference sequence). The CDR3 runs 15 residues. CDR3 coding DNA: TGTGCCAGCAGCTTGGGGGATCTCTCTGGAAACACCATATATTTT. Its translation is CASSLGDLSGNTIYF.

The genes are TRBV5-1 and TRBJ1-5; 8 positions agree with TRBD1. This CDR3 comprises 17 residues. Germline trimming cut 4 bases from V and 5 bases from J; bases unmatched to any gene: 14. CDR1 is SGHRS, CDR2 YFSETQ, per germline. For the CDR3, the DNA is TGCGCCAGCAGCCCAAATCGACAGGGGACGAGCCATCAGCCCCAGCATTTT. Protein: CASSPNRQGTSHQPQHF.